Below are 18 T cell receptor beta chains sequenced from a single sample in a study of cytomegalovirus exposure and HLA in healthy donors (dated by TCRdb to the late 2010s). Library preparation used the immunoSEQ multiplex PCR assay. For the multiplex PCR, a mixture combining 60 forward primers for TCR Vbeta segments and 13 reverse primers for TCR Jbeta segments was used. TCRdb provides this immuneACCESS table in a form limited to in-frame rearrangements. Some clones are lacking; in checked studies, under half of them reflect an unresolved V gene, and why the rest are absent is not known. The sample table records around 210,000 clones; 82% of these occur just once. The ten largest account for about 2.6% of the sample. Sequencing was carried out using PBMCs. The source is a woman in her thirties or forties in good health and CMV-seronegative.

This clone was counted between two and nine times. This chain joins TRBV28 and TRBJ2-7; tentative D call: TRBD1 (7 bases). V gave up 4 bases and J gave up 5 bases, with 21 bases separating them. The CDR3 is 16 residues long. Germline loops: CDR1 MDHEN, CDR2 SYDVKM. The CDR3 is CASSSPATGTGHEQYF. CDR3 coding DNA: TGTGCCAGCAGTTCCCCCGCGACAGGGACTGGCCACGAGCAGTACTTC.

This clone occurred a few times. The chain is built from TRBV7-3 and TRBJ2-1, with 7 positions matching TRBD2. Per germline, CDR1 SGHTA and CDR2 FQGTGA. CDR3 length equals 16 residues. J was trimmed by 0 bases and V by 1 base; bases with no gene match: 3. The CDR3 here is CASSLIGGSSYNEQFF. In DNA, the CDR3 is TGTGCCAGCAGCTTAATCGGCGGGAGCTCCTACAATGAGCAGTTCTTC.

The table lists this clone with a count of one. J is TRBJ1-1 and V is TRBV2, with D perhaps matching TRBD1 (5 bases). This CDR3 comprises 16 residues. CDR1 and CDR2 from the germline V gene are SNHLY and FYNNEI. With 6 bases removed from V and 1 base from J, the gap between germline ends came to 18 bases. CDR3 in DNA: TGTGCCAGCAGGGGGGATGGGCGGGGGACGAACACTGAAGCTTTCTTT. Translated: CASRGDGRGTNTEAFF.

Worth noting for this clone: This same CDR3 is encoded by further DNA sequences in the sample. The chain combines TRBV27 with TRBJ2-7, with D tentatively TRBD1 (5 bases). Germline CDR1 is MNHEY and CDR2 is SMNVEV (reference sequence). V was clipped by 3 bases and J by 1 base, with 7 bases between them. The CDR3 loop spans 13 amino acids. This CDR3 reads CASSFSGSYEQYF. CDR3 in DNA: TGTGCCAGCAGTTTTTCAGGGTCCTACGAGCAGTACTTC.

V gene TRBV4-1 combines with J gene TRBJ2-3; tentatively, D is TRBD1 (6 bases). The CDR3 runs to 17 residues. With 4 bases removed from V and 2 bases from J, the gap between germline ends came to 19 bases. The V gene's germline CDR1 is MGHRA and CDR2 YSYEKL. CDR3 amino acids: CASSRQHAGVFTDTQYF. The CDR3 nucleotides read TGCGCCAGCAGCCGACAACACGCAGGGGTTTTCACAGATACGCAGTATTTT.

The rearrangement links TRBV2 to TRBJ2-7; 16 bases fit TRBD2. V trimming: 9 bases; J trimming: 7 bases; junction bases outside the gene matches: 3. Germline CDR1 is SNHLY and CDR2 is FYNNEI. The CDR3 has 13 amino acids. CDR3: CARGLAGGVEQYF. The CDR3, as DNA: TGTGCCAGGGGACTAGCGGGAGGGGTGGAGCAGTACTTC.

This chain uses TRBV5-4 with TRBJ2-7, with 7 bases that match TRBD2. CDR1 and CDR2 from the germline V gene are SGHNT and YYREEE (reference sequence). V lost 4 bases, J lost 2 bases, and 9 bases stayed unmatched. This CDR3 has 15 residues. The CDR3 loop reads CASSITGTTTYEQYF. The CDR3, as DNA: TGTGCCAGCAGCATCACCGGGACTACCACCTACGAGCAGTACTTC.

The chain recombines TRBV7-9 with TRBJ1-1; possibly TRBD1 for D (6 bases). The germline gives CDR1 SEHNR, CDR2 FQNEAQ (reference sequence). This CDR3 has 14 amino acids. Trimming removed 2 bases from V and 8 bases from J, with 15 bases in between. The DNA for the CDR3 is TGTGCCAGCAGCTTATATGAGGACAGCGACGAAGCTTTCTTT. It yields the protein CASSLYEDSDEAFF.

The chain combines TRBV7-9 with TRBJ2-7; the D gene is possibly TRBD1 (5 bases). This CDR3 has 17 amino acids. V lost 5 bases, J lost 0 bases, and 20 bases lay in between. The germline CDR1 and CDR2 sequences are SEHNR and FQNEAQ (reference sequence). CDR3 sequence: CASSPTPTVNPSYEQYF. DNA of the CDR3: TGTGCCAGCAGCCCCACACCGACAGTGAACCCCTCCTACGAGCAGTACTTC.

DNA of the CDR3: TGTGCCAGCAGGGTACGGCAGGGAAACACTGAAGCTTTCTTT. This gives the protein CASRVRQGNTEAFF. The rearrangement links TRBV2 to TRBJ1-1; possible D gene TRBD1, 5 bases. The CDR3 has 14 residues. V was shortened by 6 bases and J by 2 bases, with 13 bases between the two germline ends. Germline CDR1 and CDR2: SNHLY and FYNNEI.

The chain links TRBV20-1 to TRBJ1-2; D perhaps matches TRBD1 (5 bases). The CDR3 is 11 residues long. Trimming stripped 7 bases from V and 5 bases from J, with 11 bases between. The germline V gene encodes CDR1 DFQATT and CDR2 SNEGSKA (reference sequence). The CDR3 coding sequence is TGCAGTGTTTCCGGGGGTTATGGCTACACCTTC. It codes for CSVSGGYGYTF.

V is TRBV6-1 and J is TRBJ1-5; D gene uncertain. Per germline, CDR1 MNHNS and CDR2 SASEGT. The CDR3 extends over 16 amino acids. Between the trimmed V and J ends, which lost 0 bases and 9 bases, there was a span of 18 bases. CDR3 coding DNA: TGTGCCAGCAGTGAAGCGCTTCAGGTATCCTCAGTGCCCCAGCATTTT. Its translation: CASSEALQVSSVPQHF.

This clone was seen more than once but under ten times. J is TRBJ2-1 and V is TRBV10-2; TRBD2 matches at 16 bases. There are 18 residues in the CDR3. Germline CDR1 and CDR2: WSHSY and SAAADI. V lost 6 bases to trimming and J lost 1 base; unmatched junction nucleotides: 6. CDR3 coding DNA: TGCGCCAGCAGACCCGGGACTAGCGGGAGGGGGTCCTACAATGAGCAGTTCTTC. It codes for CASRPGTSGRGSYNEQFF.

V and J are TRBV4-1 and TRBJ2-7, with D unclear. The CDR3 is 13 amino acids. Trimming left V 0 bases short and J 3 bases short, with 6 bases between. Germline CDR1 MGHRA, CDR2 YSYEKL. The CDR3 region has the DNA TGCGCCAGCAGCCAAGATTCCCTCTACGAGCAGTACTTC. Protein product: CASSQDSLYEQYF.

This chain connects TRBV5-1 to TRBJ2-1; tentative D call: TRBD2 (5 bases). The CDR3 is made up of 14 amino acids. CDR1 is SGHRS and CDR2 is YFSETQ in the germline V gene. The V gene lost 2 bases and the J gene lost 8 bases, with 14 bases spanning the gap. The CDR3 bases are TGCGCCAGCAGCTTAGGGCCTAGTAGCGATGAGCAGTTCTTC. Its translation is CASSLGPSSDEQFF.

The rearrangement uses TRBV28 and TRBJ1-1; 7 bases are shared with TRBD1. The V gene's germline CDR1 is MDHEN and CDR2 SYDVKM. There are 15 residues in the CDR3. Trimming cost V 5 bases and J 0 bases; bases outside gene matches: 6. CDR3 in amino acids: CASSLTGRLNTEAFF. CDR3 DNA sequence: TGTGCCAGCAGTCTGACAGGGAGACTGAACACTGAAGCTTTCTTT.

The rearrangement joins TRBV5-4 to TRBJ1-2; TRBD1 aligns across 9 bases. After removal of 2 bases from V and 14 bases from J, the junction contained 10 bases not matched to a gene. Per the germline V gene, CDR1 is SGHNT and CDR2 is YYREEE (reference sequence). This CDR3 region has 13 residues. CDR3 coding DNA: TGTGCCAGCAGCTTTACCTCACAGGGGGCGCGGACCTTC. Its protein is CASSFTSQGARTF.

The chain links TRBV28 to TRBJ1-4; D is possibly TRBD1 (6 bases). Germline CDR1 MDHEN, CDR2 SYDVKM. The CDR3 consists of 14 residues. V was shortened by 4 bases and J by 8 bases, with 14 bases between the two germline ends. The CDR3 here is CASSSTGRSEKLFF. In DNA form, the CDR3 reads TGTGCCAGCAGTTCCACAGGGAGATCGGAAAAACTGTTTTTT.